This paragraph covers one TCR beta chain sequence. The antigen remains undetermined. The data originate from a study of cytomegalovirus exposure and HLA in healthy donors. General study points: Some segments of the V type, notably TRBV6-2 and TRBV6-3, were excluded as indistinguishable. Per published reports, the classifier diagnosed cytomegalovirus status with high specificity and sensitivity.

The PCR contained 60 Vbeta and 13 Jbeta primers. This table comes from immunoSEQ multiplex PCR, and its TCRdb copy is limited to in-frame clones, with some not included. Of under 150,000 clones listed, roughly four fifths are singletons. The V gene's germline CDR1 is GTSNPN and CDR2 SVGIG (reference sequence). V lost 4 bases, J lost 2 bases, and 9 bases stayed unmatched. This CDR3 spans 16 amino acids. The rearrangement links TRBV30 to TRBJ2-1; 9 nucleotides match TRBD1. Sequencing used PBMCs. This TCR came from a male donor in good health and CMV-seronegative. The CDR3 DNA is TGTGCCTGGATCCCTCCGGGACAGGGCCCCTACAATGAGCAGTTCTTC. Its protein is CAWIPPGQGPYNEQFF.